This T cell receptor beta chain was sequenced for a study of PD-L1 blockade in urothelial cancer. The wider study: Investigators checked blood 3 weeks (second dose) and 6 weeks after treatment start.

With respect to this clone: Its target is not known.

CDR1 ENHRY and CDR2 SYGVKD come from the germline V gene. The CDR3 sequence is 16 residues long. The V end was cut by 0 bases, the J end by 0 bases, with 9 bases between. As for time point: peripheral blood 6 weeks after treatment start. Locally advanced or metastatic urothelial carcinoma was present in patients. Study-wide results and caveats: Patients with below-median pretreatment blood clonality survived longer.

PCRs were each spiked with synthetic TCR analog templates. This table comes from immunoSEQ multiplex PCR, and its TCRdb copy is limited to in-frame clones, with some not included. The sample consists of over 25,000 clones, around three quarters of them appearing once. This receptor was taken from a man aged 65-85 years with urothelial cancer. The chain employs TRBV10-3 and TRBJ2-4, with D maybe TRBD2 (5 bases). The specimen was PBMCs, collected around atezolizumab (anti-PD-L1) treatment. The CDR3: CAISESPGLAKNIQYF. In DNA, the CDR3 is TGTGCCATCAGTGAGTCGCCGGGGTTAGCCAAAAACATTCAGTACTTC.